The 9 T cell receptor beta chains reported below all come from one sample, sequenced in a study of shared clonotypes between healthy human individuals (dated by TCRdb to the early 2020s). Library prep was done by the immunoSEQ multiplex PCR assay. The immuneACCESS repertoire file appears here via TCRdb, limited to in-frame rearrangements. These files lack a portion of the clones; in checked studies, under half of the deficit traces to unresolved V genes, and the cause of the others is not known. Across this sample there are 2,500,000 or so clones, with roughly 92% seen only once. Roughly 0.15% of the sample rests with the top ten. Sequencing used naive CD4+ T cells sorted from blood. This specimen's cell subset or site label, interpreted: CD45RA+ positively selected. The receptors derive from a man younger than 35 in good health.

The chain couples TRBV2 to TRBJ2-1; 10 bases align to TRBD1. Looked up from germline, CDR1 is SNHLY and CDR2 is FYNNEI. This CDR3 spans 15 amino acids. V lost 5 bases and J lost 9; bases outside the gene matches: 10. CDR3 protein: CASSWDRGEGGEQFF. CDR3 nucleotides: TGTGCCAGCAGTTGGGACAGGGGAGAGGGTGGTGAGCAGTTCTTC.

J is TRBJ2-4 and V is TRBV6-6; D gene uncertain. V was pared by 6 bases and J by 1 base, with 13 bases between. Germline CDR1 MNHNY, CDR2 SVGAGI (reference sequence). The CDR3 runs to 15 residues. This chain's CDR3 is CASSKGDLAKNIQYF. The CDR3 nucleotides are TGTGCCAGCAGCAAAGGAGATTTGGCCAAAAACATTCAGTACTTC.

This chain links TRBV10-3 with TRBJ2-1, with D maybe TRBD2 (6 bases). The germline CDR1 and CDR2 sequences are ENHRY and SYGVKD. The CDR3 runs 16 residues. The V end was cut by 7 bases, the J end by 0 bases, with 16 bases between. This chain's CDR3 is CAIILGLRTSYNEQFF. CDR3 DNA: TGTGCCATCATCCTGGGACTGCGGACCTCCTACAATGAGCAGTTCTTC.

Written as DNA, the CDR3 is TGTGCCAGCAGCCTAGGGACCGACTCTGGAAACACCATATATTTT. This translates into CASSLGTDSGNTIYF. The V and J genes are TRBV7-9 and TRBJ1-3; TRBD1 is a possible D gene (5 bases). The CDR3 is made up of 15 amino acids. V dropped 5 bases and J dropped 0 bases, with 11 bases sitting between them. In germline, CDR1 is SEHNR, CDR2 FQNEAQ (reference sequence).

V gene TRBV11-2 combines with J gene TRBJ2-5; 10 bases are shared with TRBD2. Germline CDR1 and CDR2: SGHAT and FQNNGV. The CDR3 spans 14 residues. Trimming took 5 bases from V and 3 from J; bases not matched to a gene: 3. As DNA, the CDR3 is TGTGCCAGCAGCGCTAGCGGGGGAAAAGAGACCCAGTACTTC. Translation: CASSASGGKETQYF.

The genes are TRBV4-3 and TRBJ2-1; 8 bases agree with TRBD2. J gave up 12 bases and V 0 bases, and 4 bases lay outside the gene matches. Germline CDR1 LGHNA, CDR2 YSLEER. The CDR3 spans 13 residues. CDR3 amino acids: CASSQEDGTRQFF. CDR3 DNA sequence: TGCGCCAGCAGCCAAGAGGACGGGACTAGGCAGTTCTTC.

This clone has a handful of counts. V and J are TRBV15 and TRBJ1-6; D may be TRBD1 (5 bases). V shed 5 bases and J shed 7 bases, with 12 bases lying between them. This CDR3 comprises 14 residues. Germline V lookup: CDR1 LNHNV, CDR2 YYDKDF (reference sequence). In DNA, the CDR3 is TGTGCCACCAGCTCCGCCCGGGGGAATTCACCCCTCCACTTT. This encodes CATSSARGNSPLHF. The full variable domain, with the rest looked up from reference TRBV15 and TRBJ1-6, is DAMVIQNPRYQVTQFGKPVTLSCSQTLNHNVMYWYQQKSSQAPKLLFHYYDKDFNNEADTPDNFQSRRPNTSFCFLDIRSPGLGDTAMYLCATSSARGNSPLHFGNGTRLTVT.

The gene calls are TRBV27 and TRBJ2-7; 11 bases match TRBD1. The CDR3 sequence is 14 residues long. J was trimmed by 3 bases and V by 4 bases; bases with no gene match: 2. From germline, CDR1 is MNHEY and CDR2 SMNVEV (reference sequence). For the CDR3, the DNA is TGTGCCAGCAGTTGGACAGGGGGCTTCTACGAGCAGTACTTC. Its translation is CASSWTGGFYEQYF.

A single count supports this clone. This chain joins TRBV7-3 and TRBJ2-6, with 11 bases aligning to TRBD1. V gave up 5 bases and J gave up 1 base; unmatched junction bases: 4. Germline CDR1 and CDR2: SGHTA and FQGTGA. This CDR3 spans 17 amino acids. CDR3 nucleotide sequence: TGTGCCAGCAGCCGGACAGGGGGCTTTTCTGGGGCCAACGTCCTGACTTTC. The encoded protein is CASSRTGGFSGANVLTF.